The source of this T cell receptor (beta chain) is a study of response to subunit inactivated influenza vaccine. One entry per CDR3 protein results from TCRdb running MiXCR on the RT-PCR reads. The sample comprises 450,000 to 700,000 distinct CDR3 sequences, less than 15% of which are singletons, and 11% rests with the top ten. Whole-study results and caveats: The authors offered the suggestion that each seasonal influenza vaccination recruits few new T cells.

There are 15 residues in the CDR3. Germline V gene lookup returns CDR1 SGDLS and CDR2 YYNGEE. V was shortened by 0 bases and J by 7 bases, with 13 bases between the two germline ends. Details on this clonotype: The target antigen is unknown.

This specimen consisted of PBMCs from blood, obtained 11 to 12 days after vaccination. This clonotype originated in a man aged 50 or older who received an inactivated influenza vaccine. The V call is TRBV9, the J call TRBJ1-4, with D unclear. This CDR3 reads CASSVATASGEKLFF. CDR3 nucleotide sequence: TGTGCCAGCAGCGTAGCTACGGCGTCCGGTGAAAAACTGTTTTTT.